These 13 T cell receptor beta chains share one sample of origin, sequenced in a study of cytomegalovirus exposure and HLA in healthy donors. The PCR was carried out with 60 Vbeta primers and 13 Jbeta primers. TCRdb keeps only in-frame clones here, not all; method: immunoSEQ multiplex PCR. This table has roughly 130,000 clones, over 70% appearing once. The sequencing sample was made of PBMCs. The receptors here all came from a woman aged 40 to 49 in good health and CMV-seronegative.

This clone was counted once. The chain recombines TRBV6-5 with TRBJ1-1; D unresolved. The CDR3 runs 14 residues. The V gene lost 0 bases and the J gene lost 8 bases, with 13 bases spanning the gap. Germline V gene lookup returns CDR1 MNHEY and CDR2 SVGAGI. As DNA, the CDR3 is TGTGCCAGCAGTTACTCTGGCGGCCAAATAGAAGCTTTCTTT. Translation: CASSYSGGQIEAFF.

The chain joins TRBV5-1 to TRBJ2-5; D possibly corresponds to TRBD2 (7 bases). V lost 0 bases and J lost 5, with 20 bases in between. The CDR3 has 17 residues. The germline gives CDR1 SGHRS, CDR2 YFSETQ. The CDR3 is CASSLAPGGLNAETQYF. The CDR3 DNA sequence: TGCGCCAGCAGCTTGGCCCCGGGGGGCCTGAACGCGGAGACCCAGTACTTC.

V gene TRBV30 combines with J gene TRBJ2-5, with TRBD2 matching 7 bases. This CDR3 has 14 residues. The V gene's germline CDR1 is GTSNPN and CDR2 SVGIG (reference sequence). The V and J ends lost 5 bases and 1 base, in that order; junction bases with no gene match: 7. The CDR3 DNA follows: TGTGCCTGGCCGGGAGCGGGGCCCCAAGAGACCCAGTACTTC. Amino acids: CAWPGAGPQETQYF.

This clone was detected once. The chain couples TRBV4-3 to TRBJ2-1; 9 bases fit TRBD2. With 0 bases clipped from V and 8 bases from J, the junction kept 11 bases outside the gene matches. The CDR3 totals 17 residues. CDR1 and CDR2 from the germline V gene are LGHNA and YSLEER. The CDR3 nucleotides are TGCGCCAGCAGCCAAGAAGGTCAAGCGGGAGGTTTCTATGAGCAGTTCTTC. The encoded protein is CASSQEGQAGGFYEQFF.

The V gene is TRBV15, the J gene TRBJ1-6; 7 bases align to TRBD1. Unmatched junction bases numbered 4, after V lost 0 bases and J lost 8 bases. Germline loops: CDR1 LNHNV, CDR2 YYDKDF (reference sequence). This CDR3 has 15 amino acids. CDR3: CATSRDRQGDSPLHF. In nucleotides, the CDR3 is TGTGCCACCAGCAGAGATCGTCAGGGGGATTCACCCCTCCACTTT.

The chain carries TRBV4-3 and TRBJ2-1; TRBD1 aligns across 10 bases. The CDR3 has 15 amino acids. In germline, CDR1 is LGHNA, CDR2 YSLEER. V dropped 3 bases and J dropped 8; count of bases not matched to a gene: 7. This CDR3 reads CASSHSGQGGHEQFF. The CDR3 nucleotides are TGCGCCAGCAGCCACTCTGGACAGGGGGGTCATGAGCAGTTCTTC.

J is TRBJ2-5 and V is TRBV29-1; D unresolved. Between the trimmed V and J ends, which lost 2 bases and 6 bases, there was a span of 16 bases. CDR3 size: 14 residues. Germline V lookup: CDR1 SQVTM, CDR2 ANQGSEA. CDR3 sequence reads: CSVESFPQSKTQYF. The CDR3, as DNA: TGCAGCGTTGAAAGTTTCCCACAAAGTAAGACCCAGTACTTC. The complete variable domain, with remaining parts taken from reference TRBV29-1 and TRBJ2-5, reads SAVISQKPSRDICQRGTSLTIQCQVDSQVTMMFWYRQQPGQSLTLIATANQGSEATYESGFVIDKFPISRPNLTFSTLTVSNMSPEDSSIYLCSVESFPQSKTQYFGPGTRLLVL.

The chain uses TRBV4-2 and TRBJ1-5; D may be TRBD1 (5 bases). This CDR3 region has 15 residues. V dropped 1 base and J dropped 6 bases, with 13 bases sitting between them. Germline lookup yields CDR1 LGHNA and CDR2 YNFKEQ. The CDR3, as DNA: TGTGCCAGCAGCCAAGCGGGCAGGGAGGGTCAGCCCCAGCATTTT. Translating it yields CASSQAGREGQPQHF.

The chain employs TRBV28 and TRBJ2-7, with TRBD1 matching over 11 bases. The germline gives CDR1 MDHEN, CDR2 SYDVKM. The CDR3 is made up of 16 amino acids. Trimming took 5 bases from V and 5 from J; bases not matched to a gene: 11. CDR3 coding DNA: TGTGCCAGCAGTCTCCTCGGACAGGGGGCTTTCGACGAGCAGTACTTC. Residues: CASSLLGQGAFDEQYF. Complete variable domain (other parts from reference TRBV28 and TRBJ2-7): DVKVTQSSRYLVKRTGEKVFLECVQDMDHENMFWYRQDPGLGLRLIYFSYDVKMKEKGDIPEGYSVSREKKERFSLILESASTNQTSMYLCASSLLGQGAFDEQYFGPGTRLTVT.

The V call is TRBV7-9, the J call TRBJ2-3; D call uncertain. V was pared by 3 bases and J by 6 bases, with 7 bases between. Germline CDR1 reads SEHNR; CDR2 reads FQNEAQ (reference sequence). The CDR3 consists of 12 residues. CDR3 in DNA: TGTGCCAGCAGCTTTTACTCGGATACGCAGTATTTT. Encoded protein: CASSFYSDTQYF.

This chain links TRBV4-1 with TRBJ2-5; D remains ambiguous. Germline V gene lookup returns CDR1 MGHRA and CDR2 YSYEKL. Trimming pared 4 bases from V and 14 bases from J, leaving 17 bases between. There are 12 residues in the CDR3. CDR3 nucleotide sequence: TGCGCCAGCAGCCGTCCGGGTCCCCTACAATACTTC. It translates to CASSRPGPLQYF.

This clone was seen only once. The CDR3 region has the DNA TGTGCCAGCTCACCCGGGACAGGGGGCAGGAATCAGCCCCAGCATTTT. The encoded protein is CASSPGTGGRNQPQHF. This chain links TRBV18 with TRBJ1-5, with 12 bases lining up with TRBD1. V dropped 3 bases and J dropped 4; count of bases not matched to a gene: 4. The germline CDR1 and CDR2 sequences are KGHSH and LQKENI. The CDR3 loop spans 16 amino acids.

The chain has TRBV6-5 and TRBJ2-1; no firm D call. Looked up from germline, CDR1 is MNHEY and CDR2 is SVGAGI. V gave up 4 bases and J gave up 7 bases, with 11 bases separating them. This CDR3 comprises 13 residues. CDR3 DNA: TGTGCCAGCAGTTCCTACTCAGCGAATGAGCAGTTCTTC. Its protein product is CASSSYSANEQFF.